Below, one TCR beta chain is given with its context. What it binds is not known. TCRdb re-called the reads with MiXCR, one entry per CDR3 protein. The data contain around 900,000 distinct CDR3 sequences, roughly 30% of them singletons. The data stem from a study of T cell repertoires in cytomegalovirus infection. Turning to the study itself: Selection of CMV epitopes for the study included recently identified HLA-C-restricted and well-studied HLA-B-restricted ones. Indications of both CMV infection and matching HLA type were provided by public TCR beta signatures.

Study-level results: HLA-C-restricted, CMV-specific TCR beta clonotypes were dominant ex vivo. There were carriers of CMV plus the relevant HLA, and cumulative public TCR beta family frequency identified them.

Trimming pared 5 bases from V and 1 base from J, leaving 8 bases between. Germline CDR1 SQVTM, CDR2 ANQGSEA. The CDR3 contains 12 residues. This chain connects TRBV29-1 to TRBJ1-1; D gene ambiguous. Sequencing was performed on cultured CD8+ T cells from PBMCs, taken from culture after CMV antigen stimulation. This sequence was found in a human donor in good health (CMV status not recorded). Some clones in this sample may be carry-over from other donors' samples. CDR3 DNA sequence: TGCAGCGTTACTTATAGGAACACTGAAGCTTTCTTT. Translated: CSVTYRNTEAFF. The whole variable domain, filled in from reference TRBV29-1 and TRBJ1-1, reads SAVISQKPSRDICQRGTSLTIQCQVDSQVTMMFWYRQQPGQSLTLIATANQGSEATYESGFVIDKFPISRPNLTFSTLTVSNMSPEDSSIYLCSVTYRNTEAFFGQGTRLTVV.